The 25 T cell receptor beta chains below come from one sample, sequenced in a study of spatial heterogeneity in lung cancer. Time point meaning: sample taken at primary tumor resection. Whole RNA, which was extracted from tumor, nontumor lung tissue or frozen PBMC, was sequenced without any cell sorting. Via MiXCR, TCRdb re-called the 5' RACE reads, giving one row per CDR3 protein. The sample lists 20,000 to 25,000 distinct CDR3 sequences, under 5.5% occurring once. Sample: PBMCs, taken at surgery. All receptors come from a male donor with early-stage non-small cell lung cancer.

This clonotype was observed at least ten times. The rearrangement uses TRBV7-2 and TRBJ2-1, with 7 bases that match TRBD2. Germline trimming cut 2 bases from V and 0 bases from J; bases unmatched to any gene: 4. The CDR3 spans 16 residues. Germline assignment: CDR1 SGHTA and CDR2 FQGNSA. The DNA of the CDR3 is TGTGCCAGCAGCTTATCTCTAGCGGCCTCCTACAATGAGCAGTTCTTC. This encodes CASSLSLAASYNEQFF.

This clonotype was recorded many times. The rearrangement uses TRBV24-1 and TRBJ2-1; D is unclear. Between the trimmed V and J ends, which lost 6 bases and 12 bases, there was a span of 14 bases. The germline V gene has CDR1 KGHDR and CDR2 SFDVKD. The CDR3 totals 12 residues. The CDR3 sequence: CATSTPGGWQFF. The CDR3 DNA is TGTGCCACCAGTACGCCCGGTGGGTGGCAGTTCTTC.

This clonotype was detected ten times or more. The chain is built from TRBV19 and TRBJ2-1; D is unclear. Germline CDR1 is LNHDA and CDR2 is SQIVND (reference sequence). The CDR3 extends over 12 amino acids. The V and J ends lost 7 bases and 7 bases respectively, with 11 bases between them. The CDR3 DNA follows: TGTGCCAGTAACCTACTGGGGAATGAGCAGTTCTTC. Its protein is CASNLLGNEQFF.

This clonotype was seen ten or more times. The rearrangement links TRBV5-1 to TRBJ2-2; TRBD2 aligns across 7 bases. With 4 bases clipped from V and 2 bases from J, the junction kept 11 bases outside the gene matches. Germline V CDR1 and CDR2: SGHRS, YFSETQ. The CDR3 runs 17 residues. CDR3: CASSRLPGTTNTGELFF. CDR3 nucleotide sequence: TGCGCCAGCAGCCGACTTCCCGGGACTACAAACACCGGGGAGCTGTTTTTT.

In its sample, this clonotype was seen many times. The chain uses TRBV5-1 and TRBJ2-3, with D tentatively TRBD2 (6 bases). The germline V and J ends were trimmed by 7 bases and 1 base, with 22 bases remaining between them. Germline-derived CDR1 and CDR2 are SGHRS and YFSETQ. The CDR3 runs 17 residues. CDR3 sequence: CASFKRGADFGTDTQYF. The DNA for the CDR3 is TGCGCCAGCTTCAAACGCGGGGCAGACTTCGGCACAGATACGCAGTATTTT.

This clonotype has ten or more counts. Here the CDR3 DNA reads TGTGCCAGCAGTTTTAGAGTCCTGGGGACCCAGTACTTC. It encodes CASSFRVLGTQYF. The chain recombines TRBV27 with TRBJ2-5; D gene ambiguous. V lost 3 bases, J lost 7 bases, and 12 bases lay in between. Germline V CDR1 and CDR2: MNHEY, SMNVEV (reference sequence). The CDR3 spans 13 residues.

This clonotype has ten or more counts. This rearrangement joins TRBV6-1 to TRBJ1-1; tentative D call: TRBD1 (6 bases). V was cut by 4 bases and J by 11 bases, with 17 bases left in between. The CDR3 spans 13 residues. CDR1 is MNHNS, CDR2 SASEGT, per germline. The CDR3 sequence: CASSVQGPWGAFF. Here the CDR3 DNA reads TGTGCCAGCAGTGTACAGGGCCCCTGGGGCGCTTTCTTT.

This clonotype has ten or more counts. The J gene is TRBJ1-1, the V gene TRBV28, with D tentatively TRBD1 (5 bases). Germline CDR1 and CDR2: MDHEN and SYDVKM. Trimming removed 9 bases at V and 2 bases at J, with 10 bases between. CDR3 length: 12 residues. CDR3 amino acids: CASRQRNTEAFF. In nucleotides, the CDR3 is TGTGCCAGTCGACAGCGTAACACTGAAGCTTTCTTT.

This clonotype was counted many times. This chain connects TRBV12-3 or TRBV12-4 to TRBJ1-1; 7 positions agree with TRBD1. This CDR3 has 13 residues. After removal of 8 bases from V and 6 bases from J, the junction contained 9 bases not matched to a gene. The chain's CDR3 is CASGHYRGAEAFF. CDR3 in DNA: TGTGCCAGCGGCCATTACAGGGGCGCTGAAGCTTTCTTT.

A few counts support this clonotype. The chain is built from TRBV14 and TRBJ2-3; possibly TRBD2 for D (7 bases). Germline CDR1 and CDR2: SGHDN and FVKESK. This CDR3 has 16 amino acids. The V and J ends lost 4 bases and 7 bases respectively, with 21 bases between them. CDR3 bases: TGTGCCAGCAGCCCCCTGAGGGGGGGAAGTCGGCATACGCAGTATTTT. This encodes CASSPLRGGSRHTQYF. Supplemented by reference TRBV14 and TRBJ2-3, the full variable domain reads EAGVTQFPSHSVIEKGQTVTLRCDPISGHDNLYWYRRVMGKEIKFLLHFVKESKQDESGMPNNRFLAERTGGTYSTLKVQPAELEDSGVYFCASSPLRGGSRHTQYFGPGTRLTVL.

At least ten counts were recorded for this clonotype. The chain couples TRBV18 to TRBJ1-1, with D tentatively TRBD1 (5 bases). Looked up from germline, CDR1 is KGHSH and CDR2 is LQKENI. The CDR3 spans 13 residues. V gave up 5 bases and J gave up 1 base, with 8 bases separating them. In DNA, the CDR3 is TGTGCCAGCTCAACACAGGAGAACACTGAAGCTTTCTTT. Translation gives CASSTQENTEAFF.

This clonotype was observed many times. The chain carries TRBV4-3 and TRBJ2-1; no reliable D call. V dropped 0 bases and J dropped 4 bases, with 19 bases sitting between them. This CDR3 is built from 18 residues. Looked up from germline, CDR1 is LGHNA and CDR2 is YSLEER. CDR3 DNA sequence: TGCGCCAGCAGCCAAGAATGGAAATCAAGAGGCCTATACAATGAGCAGTTCTTC. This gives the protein CASSQEWKSRGLYNEQFF.

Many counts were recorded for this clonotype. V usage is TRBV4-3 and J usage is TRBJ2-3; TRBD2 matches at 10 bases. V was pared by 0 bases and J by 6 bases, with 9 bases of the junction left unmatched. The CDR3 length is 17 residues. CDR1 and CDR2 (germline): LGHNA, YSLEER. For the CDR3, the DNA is TGCGCCAGCAGCCAAGATCCCCTAGCGGGAGCTTCGGATACGCAGTATTTT. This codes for CASSQDPLAGASDTQYF.

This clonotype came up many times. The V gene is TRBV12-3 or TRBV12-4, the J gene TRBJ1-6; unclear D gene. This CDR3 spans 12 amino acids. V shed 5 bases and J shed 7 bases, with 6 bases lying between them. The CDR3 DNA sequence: TGTGCCAGCAGTCCCCACAATTCACCCCTCCACTTT. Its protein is CASSPHNSPLHF.

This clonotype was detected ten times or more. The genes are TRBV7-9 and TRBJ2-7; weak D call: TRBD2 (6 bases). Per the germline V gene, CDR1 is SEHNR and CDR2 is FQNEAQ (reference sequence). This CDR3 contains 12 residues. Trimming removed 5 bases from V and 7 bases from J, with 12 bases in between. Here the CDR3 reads CASSRGTPEQYF. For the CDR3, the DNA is TGTGCCAGCAGCCGGGGGACCCCAGAGCAGTACTTC.

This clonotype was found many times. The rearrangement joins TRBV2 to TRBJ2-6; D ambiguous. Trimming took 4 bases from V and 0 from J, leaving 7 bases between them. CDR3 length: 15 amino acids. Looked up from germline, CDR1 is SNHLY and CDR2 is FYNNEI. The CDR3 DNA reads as TGTGCCAGCAGTGGAGACGGCTCTGGGGCCAACGTCCTGACTTTC. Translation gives CASSGDGSGANVLTF.

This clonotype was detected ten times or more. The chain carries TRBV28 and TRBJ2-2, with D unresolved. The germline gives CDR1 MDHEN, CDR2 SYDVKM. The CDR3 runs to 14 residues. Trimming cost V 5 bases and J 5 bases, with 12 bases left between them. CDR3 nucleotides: TGTGCCAGCAGTACGACCCAAGGGACCGGGGAGCTGTTTTTT. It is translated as CASSTTQGTGELFF. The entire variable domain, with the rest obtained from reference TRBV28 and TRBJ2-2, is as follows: DVKVTQSSRYLVKRTGEKVFLECVQDMDHENMFWYRQDPGLGLRLIYFSYDVKMKEKGDIPEGYSVSREKKERFSLILESASTNQTSMYLCASSTTQGTGELFFGEGSRLTVL.

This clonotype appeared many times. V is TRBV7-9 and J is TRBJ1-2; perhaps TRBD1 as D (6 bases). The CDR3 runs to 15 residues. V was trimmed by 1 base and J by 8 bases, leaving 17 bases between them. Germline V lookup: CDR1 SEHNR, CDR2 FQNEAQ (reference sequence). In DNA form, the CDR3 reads TGTGCCAGCAGCTTAGGTGGACAGACGGGTGCGGGCTACACCTTC. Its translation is CASSLGGQTGAGYTF. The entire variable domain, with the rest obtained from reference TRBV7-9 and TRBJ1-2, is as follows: DTGVSQNPRHKITKRGQNVTFRCDPISEHNRLYWYRQTLGQGPEFLTYFQNEAQLEKSRLLSDRFSAERPKGSFSTLEIQRTEQGDSAMYLCASSLGGQTGAGYTFGSGTRLTVV.

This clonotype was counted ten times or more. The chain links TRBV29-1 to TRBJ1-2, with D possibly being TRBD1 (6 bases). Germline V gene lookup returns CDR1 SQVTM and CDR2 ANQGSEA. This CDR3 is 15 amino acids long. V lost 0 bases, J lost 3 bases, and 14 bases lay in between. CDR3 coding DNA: TGCAGCGTTGAAGATCTGGCCAGGGGTCACTATGGCTACACCTTC. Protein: CSVEDLARGHYGYTF.

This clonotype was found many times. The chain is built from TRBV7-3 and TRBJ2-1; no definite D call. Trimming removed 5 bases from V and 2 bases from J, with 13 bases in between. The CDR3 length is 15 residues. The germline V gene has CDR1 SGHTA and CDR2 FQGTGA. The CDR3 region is CASSPNPSPYNEQFF. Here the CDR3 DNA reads TGTGCCAGCAGCCCGAACCCTTCCCCCTACAATGAGCAGTTCTTC.

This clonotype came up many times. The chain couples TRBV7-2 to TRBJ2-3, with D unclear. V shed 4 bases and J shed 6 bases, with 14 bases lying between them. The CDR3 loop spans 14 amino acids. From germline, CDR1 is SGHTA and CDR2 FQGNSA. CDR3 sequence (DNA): TGTGCCAGCAGCTCCGACGGGCTGGTCGATACGCAGTATTTT. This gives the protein CASSSDGLVDTQYF. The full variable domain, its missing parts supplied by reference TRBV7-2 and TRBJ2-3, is GAGVSQSPSNKVTEKGKDVELRCDPISGHTALYWYRQSLGQGLEFLIYFQGNSAPDKSGLPSDRFSAERTGGSVSTLTIQRTQQEDSAVYLCASSSDGLVDTQYFGPGTRLTVL.

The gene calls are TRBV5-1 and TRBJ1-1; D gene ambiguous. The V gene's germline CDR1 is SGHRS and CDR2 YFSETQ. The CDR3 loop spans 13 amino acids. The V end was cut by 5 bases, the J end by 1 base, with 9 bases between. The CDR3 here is CASSLRGNTEAFF. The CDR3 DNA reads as TGCGCCAGCAGTTTGAGAGGGAACACTGAAGCTTTCTTT.

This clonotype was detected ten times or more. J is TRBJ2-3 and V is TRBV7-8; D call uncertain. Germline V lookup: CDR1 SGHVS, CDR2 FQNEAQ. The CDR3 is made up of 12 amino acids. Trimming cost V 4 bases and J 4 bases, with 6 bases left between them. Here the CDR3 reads CASSSWPDTQYF. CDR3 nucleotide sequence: TGTGCCAGCAGCTCTTGGCCAGATACGCAGTATTTT.

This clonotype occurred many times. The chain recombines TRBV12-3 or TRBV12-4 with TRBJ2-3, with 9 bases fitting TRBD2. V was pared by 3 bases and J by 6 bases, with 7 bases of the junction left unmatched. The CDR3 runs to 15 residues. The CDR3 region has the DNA TGTGCCAGCAGTTTGATGGGACTAGCAACCGATACGCAGTATTTT. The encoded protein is CASSLMGLATDTQYF.

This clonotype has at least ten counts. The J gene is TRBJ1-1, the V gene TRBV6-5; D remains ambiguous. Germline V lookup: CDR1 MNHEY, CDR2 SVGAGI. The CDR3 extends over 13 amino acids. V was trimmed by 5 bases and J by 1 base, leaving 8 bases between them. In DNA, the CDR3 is TGTGCCAGCAGTAGGGCGGGGAACACTGAAGCTTTCTTT. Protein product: CASSRAGNTEAFF.